This section outlines one T cell receptor (beta chain) sequence together with its context. The CDR3 covers 15 residues. V was cut by 2 bases and J by 6 bases, with 13 bases left in between. Germline CDR1 reads LGHNT; CDR2 reads FRNRAP. This sample is part of a study of blood T cell repertoires in COVID-19. Study-wide background: The United States, Italy and Spain were the sources of the acute and convalescent COVID-19 samples. The analysed material was cDNA or gDNA that came from T cells, B-cell-depleted T cells, or PBMCs.

Authors' analysis steps: Estimation of nucleated cell counts relied on the amplification of reference gene primers. Only in-frame clones appear in the TCRdb table, and some are missing; sequencing was by immunoSEQ multiplex PCR. V and J calls and clone size follow that table, whereas D and trimming were derived from the DNA. The table records some 150,000 clones, about 90% of them present only once. The receptor was isolated from a woman aged 55-75 years with active or convalescent COVID-19. The sample comprised peripheral blood. The chain has TRBV12-5 and TRBJ1-4; tentative D call: TRBD1 (5 bases). The CDR3 sequence is CASGLSLSGDEKLFF. The CDR3 DNA sequence: TGTGCTAGTGGTTTGAGCCTATCGGGGGATGAAAAACTGTTTTTT.